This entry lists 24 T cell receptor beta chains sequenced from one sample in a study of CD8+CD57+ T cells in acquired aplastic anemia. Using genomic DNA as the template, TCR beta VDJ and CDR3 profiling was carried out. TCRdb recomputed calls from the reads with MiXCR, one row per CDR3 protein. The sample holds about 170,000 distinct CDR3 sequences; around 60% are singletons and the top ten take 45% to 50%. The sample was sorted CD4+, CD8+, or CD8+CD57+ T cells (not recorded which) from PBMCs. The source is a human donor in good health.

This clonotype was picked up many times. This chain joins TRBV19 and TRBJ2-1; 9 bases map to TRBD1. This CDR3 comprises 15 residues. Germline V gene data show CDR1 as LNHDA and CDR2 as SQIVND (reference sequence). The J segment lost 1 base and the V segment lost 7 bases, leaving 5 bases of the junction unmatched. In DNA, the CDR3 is TGTGCCAGTAACGCGGGACAGGGTTCCTACAATGAGCAGTTCTTC. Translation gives CASNAGQGSYNEQFF.

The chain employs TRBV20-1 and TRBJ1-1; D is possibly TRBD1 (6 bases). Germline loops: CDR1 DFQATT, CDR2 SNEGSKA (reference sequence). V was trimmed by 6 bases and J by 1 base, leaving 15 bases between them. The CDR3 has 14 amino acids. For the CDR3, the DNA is TGCAGTGCCGCGCCGGGGGGACAGAACACTGAAGCTTTCTTT. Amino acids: CSAAPGGQNTEAFF.

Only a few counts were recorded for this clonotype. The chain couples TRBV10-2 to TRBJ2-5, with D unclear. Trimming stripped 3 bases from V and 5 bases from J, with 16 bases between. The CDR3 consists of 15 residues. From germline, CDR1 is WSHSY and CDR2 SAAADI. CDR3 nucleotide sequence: TGCGCCAGCAGTGAAGGGCACCCGAGACGGGAGACCCAGTACTTC. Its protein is CASSEGHPRRETQYF.

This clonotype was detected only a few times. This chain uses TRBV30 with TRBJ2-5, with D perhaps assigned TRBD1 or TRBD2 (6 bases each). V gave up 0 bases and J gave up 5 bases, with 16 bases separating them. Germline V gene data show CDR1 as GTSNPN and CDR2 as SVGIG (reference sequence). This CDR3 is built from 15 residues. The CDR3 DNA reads TGTGCCTGGAGTGTCTTGACGGGGGCTTACGAGACCCAGTACTTC. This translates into CAWSVLTGAYETQYF.

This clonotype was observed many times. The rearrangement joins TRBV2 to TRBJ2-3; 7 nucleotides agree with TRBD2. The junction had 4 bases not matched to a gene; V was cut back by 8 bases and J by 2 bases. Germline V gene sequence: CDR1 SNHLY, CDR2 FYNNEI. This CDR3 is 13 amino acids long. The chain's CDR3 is CASLAESTDTQYF. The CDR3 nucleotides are TGTGCCAGCCTAGCGGAGTCCACAGATACGCAGTATTTT.

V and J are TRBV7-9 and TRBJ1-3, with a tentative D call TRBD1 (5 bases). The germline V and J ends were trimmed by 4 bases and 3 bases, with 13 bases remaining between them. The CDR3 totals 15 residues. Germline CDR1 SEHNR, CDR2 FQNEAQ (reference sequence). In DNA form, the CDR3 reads TGTGCCAGCAGCTCGCGACAGTCTCTTGGAAACACCATATATTTT. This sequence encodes CASSSRQSLGNTIYF.

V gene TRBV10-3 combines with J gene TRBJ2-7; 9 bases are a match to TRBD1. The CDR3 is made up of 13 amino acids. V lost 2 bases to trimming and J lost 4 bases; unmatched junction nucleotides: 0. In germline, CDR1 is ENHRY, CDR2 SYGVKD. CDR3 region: CAISEDRGYEQYF. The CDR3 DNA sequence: TGTGCCATCAGTGAGGACAGGGGGTACGAGCAGTACTTC.

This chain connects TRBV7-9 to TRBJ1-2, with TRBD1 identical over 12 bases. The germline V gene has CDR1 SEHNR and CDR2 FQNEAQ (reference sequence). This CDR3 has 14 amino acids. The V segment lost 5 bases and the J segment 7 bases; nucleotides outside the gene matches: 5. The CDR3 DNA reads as TGTGCCAGCAGCCGGGGGACAGGGGGCGGTGGCTACACCTTC. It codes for CASSRGTGGGGYTF.

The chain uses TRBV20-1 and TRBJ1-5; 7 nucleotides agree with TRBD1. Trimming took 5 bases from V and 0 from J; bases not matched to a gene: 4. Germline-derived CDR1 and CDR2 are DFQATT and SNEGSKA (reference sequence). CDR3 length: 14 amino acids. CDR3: CSASQGGSNQPQHF. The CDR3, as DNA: TGCAGTGCTTCCCAGGGGGGTAGCAATCAGCCCCAGCATTTT.

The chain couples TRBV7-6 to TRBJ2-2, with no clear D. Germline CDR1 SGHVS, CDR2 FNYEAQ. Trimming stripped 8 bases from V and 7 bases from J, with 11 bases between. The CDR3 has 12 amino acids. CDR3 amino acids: CASSWPGGELFF. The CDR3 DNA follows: TGTGCCAGCTCTTGGCCGGGCGGGGAGCTGTTTTTT. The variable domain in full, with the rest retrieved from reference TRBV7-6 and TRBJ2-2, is GAGVSQSPRYKVTKRGQDVALRCDPISGHVSLYWYRQALGQGPEFLTYFNYEAQQDKSGLPNDRFSAERPEGSISTLTIQRTEQRDSAMYRCASSWPGGELFFGEGSRLTVL.

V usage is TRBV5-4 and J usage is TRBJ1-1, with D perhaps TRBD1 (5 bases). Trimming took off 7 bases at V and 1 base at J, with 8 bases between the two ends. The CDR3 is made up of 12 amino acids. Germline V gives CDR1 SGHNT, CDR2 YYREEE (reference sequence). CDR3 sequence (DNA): TGTGCCAGCGGGGGGGAGAACACTGAAGCTTTCTTT. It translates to CASGGENTEAFF.

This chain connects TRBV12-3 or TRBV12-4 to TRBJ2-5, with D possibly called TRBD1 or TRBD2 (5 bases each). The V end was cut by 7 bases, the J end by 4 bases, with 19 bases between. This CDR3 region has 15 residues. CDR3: CASNNRGPEGETQYF. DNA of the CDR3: TGTGCCAGCAATAACCGGGGCCCTGAAGGAGAGACCCAGTACTTC.

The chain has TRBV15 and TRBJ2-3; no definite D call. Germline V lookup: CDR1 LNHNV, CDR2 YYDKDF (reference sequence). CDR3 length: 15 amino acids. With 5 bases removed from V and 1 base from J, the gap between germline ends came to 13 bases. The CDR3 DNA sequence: TGTGCCACCAGCCCCACCCGGATGGGCACAGATACGCAGTATTTT. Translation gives CATSPTRMGTDTQYF.

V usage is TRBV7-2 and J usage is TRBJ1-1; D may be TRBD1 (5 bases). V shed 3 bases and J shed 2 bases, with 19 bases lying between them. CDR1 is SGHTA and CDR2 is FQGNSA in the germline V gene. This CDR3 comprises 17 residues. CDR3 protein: CASSFRTMGTANTEAFF. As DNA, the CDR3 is TGTGCCAGCAGCTTTCGAACTATGGGGACGGCCAACACTGAAGCTTTCTTT.

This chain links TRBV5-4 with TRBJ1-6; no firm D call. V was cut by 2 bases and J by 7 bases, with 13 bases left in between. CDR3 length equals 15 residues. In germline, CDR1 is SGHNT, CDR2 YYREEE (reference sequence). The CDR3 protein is CASSLVGLQNSPLHF. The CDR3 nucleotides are TGTGCCAGCAGCTTAGTAGGCCTGCAAAATTCACCCCTCCACTTT. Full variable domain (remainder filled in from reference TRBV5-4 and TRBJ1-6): ETGVTQSPTHLIKTRGQQVTLRCSSQSGHNTVSWYQQALGQGPQFIFQYYREEENGRGNFPPRFSGLQFPNYSSELNVNALELDDSALYLCASSLVGLQNSPLHFGNGTRLTVT.

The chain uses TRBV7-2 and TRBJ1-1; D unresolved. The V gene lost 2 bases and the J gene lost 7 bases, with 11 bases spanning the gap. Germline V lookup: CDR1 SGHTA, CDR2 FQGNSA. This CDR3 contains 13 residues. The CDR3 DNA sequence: TGTGCCAGCAGCTTATCCCAGAGAGGTGAAGCTTTCTTT. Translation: CASSLSQRGEAFF.

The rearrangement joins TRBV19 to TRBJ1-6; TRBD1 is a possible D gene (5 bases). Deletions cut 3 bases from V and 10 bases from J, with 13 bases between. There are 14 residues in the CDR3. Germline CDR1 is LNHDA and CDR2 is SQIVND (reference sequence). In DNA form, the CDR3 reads TGTGCCAGTAGTATGGGGGAATCCCTCTCACCCCTCCACTTT. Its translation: CASSMGESLSPLHF.

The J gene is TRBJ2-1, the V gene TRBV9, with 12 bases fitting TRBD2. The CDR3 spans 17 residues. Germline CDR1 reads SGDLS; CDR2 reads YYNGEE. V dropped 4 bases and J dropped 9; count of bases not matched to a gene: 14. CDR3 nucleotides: TGTGCCAGCAGCCCCGGCTCTAGCGGGGGGGCCTGGGGTGAGCAGTTCTTC. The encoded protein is CASSPGSSGGAWGEQFF.

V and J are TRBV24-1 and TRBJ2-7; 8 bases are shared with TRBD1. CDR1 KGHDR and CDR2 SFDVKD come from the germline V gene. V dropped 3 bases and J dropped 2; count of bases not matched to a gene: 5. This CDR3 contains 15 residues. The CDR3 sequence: CATSDLRQGTYEQYF. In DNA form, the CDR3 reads TGTGCCACCAGTGATCTTAGACAGGGGACCTACGAGCAGTACTTC.

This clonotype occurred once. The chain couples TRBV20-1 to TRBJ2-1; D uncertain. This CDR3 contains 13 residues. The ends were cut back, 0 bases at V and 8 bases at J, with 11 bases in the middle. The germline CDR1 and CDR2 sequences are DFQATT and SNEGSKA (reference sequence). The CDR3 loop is CSARDFYEDEQFF. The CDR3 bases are TGCAGTGCTAGAGATTTTTACGAGGATGAGCAGTTCTTC.

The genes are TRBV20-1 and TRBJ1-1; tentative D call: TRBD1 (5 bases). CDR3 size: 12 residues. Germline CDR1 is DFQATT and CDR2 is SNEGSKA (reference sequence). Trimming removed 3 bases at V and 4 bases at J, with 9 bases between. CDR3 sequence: CSASGGTTEAFF. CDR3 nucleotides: TGCAGTGCTAGTGGGGGGACCACTGAAGCTTTCTTT.

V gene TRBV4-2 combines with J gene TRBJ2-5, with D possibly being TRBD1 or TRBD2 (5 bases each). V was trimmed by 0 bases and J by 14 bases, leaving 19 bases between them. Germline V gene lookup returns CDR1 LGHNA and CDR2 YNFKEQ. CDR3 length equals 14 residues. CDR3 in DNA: TGTGCCAGCAGCCAAGAAGGGTGGGACCAGACCTTTTACTTC. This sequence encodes CASSQEGWDQTFYF.

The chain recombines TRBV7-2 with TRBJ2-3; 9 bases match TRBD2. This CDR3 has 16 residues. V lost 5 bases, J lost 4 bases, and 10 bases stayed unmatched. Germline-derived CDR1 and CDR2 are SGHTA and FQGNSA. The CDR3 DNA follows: TGTGCCAGCAGCCACTCTAGCGGGGCAGTAGCAGATACGCAGTATTTT. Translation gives CASSHSSGAVADTQYF.

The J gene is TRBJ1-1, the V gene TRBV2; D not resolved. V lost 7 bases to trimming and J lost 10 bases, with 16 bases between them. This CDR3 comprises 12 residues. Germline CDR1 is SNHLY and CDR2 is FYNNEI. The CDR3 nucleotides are TGTGCCAGCACTCCTGGCCTCGGACGAGCTTTCTTT. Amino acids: CASTPGLGRAFF.